What follows are 21 T cell receptor beta chains derived from one specimen sequenced in a study of T cell repertoires in cytomegalovirus infection. TCRdb fed the reads into MiXCR, producing one record per CDR3 protein. The sample includes about 830,000 distinct CDR3 sequences, 30% to 35% of them seen just once. Their antigen targets remain unknown. This specimen consisted of cultured CD8+ T cells from PBMCs, obtained from culture after CMV antigen stimulation. These TCRs come from a human donor in good health (CMV status not recorded). Some clones in this sample may be carry-over from other donors' samples.

Many counts were recorded for this clonotype. The V gene is TRBV6-1, the J gene TRBJ1-1, with a possible D match to TRBD1 (5 bases). Per germline, CDR1 MNHNS and CDR2 SASEGT. V dropped 5 bases and J dropped 0 bases, with 16 bases sitting between them. The CDR3 has 16 amino acids. Here the CDR3 DNA reads TGTGCCAGCAGTCAGGGCTTCAGTGGATTGAACACTGAAGCTTTCTTT. Residues: CASSQGFSGLNTEAFF.

This clonotype appeared a few times. This chain links TRBV6-2 or TRBV6-3 with TRBJ2-1; possibly TRBD2 for D (6 bases). With 7 bases removed from V and 8 bases from J, the gap between germline ends came to 9 bases. This CDR3 spans 11 amino acids. Germline V gene sequence: CDR1 MNHEY, CDR2 SVGEGT. CDR3 loop: CASTTGDEQFF. The CDR3 DNA reads TGTGCCAGCACCACGGGGGATGAGCAGTTCTTC.

The sample holds many counts of this clonotype. The V gene is TRBV7-2, the J gene TRBJ1-1, with a possible D match to TRBD1 (5 bases). V was shortened by 5 bases and J by 9 bases, with 10 bases between the two germline ends. The CDR3 sequence is 11 residues long. The germline V gene has CDR1 SGHTA and CDR2 FQGNSA. CDR3: CASSVGDQAFF. The CDR3 DNA reads TGTGCCAGCAGCGTAGGGGACCAAGCTTTCTTT. Together with reference TRBV7-2 and TRBJ1-1, the CDR3 gives the full variable domain: GAGVSQSPSNKVTEKGKDVELRCDPISGHTALYWYRQSLGQGLEFLIYFQGNSAPDKSGLPSDRFSAERTGGSVSTLTIQRTQQEDSAVYLCASSVGDQAFFGQGTRLTVV.

This chain joins TRBV29-1 and TRBJ2-3; D tentatively fits TRBD1 or TRBD2 (5 bases each). CDR1 and CDR2 from the germline V gene are SQVTM and ANQGSEA. V was clipped by 5 bases and J by 0 bases, with 9 bases between them. This CDR3 comprises 13 residues. The CDR3 nucleotides are TGCAGCGTTAGCGGACAAAGCACAGATACGCAGTATTTT. Its protein product is CSVSGQSTDTQYF.

This clonotype has just a few counts. The chain is built from TRBV15 and TRBJ1-1; TRBD1 might be the D (5 bases). V was pared by 0 bases and J by 5 bases, with 13 bases between. The CDR3 contains 15 residues. In germline, CDR1 is LNHNV, CDR2 YYDKDF (reference sequence). CDR3 in amino acids: CATSRDLGDGTEAFF. CDR3 coding DNA: TGTGCCACCAGCAGAGATCTAGGGGATGGGACTGAAGCTTTCTTT.

This clonotype was recorded at least ten times. In DNA form, the CDR3 reads TGTGCCAGCAGTGAACTCCCAGAGTACGAGCAGTACTTC. Translating it yields CASSELPEYEQYF. The chain employs TRBV6-1 and TRBJ2-7, with D uncertain. Germline CDR1 MNHNS, CDR2 SASEGT. The CDR3 is 13 residues long. The ends were cut back, 2 bases at V and 4 bases at J, with 9 bases in the middle.

V gene TRBV5-4 combines with J gene TRBJ1-2; D is uncertain. The CDR3 is 14 amino acids. The V gene lost 6 bases and the J gene lost 0 bases, with 12 bases spanning the gap. Germline V gene data show CDR1 as SGHNT and CDR2 as YYREEE (reference sequence). In DNA, the CDR3 is TGTGCCAGCACCCTTCCGCTAGCTAACTATGGCTACACCTTC. Its translation: CASTLPLANYGYTF.

This chain joins TRBV4-3 and TRBJ1-1; 7 nucleotides agree with TRBD1. V was pared by 1 base and J by 3 bases, with 2 bases of the junction left unmatched. The germline V gene has CDR1 LGHNA and CDR2 YSLEER. This CDR3 comprises 14 residues. Written as DNA, the CDR3 is TGCGCCAGCAGCCAAGTACAGGGGTACACTGAAGCTTTCTTT. This sequence encodes CASSQVQGYTEAFF.

Comment on this clonotype: The junction does not match germline at one end; this may be a read error. The chain couples TRBV5-1 to TRBJ2-7, with D perhaps matching TRBD1 (5 bases). Germline CDR1 reads SGHRS; CDR2 reads YFSETQ. There are 14 residues in the CDR3. Here the CDR3 DNA reads TGCGCCAACAGCCTTCTGACAGAGACCTACGAGCAGTACTTC. Translating gives CANSLLTETYEQYF.

V gene TRBV19 combines with J gene TRBJ2-2; a possible D gene is TRBD2 (6 bases). This CDR3 has 15 amino acids. V was shortened by 6 bases and J by 4 bases, with 15 bases between the two germline ends. Per germline, CDR1 LNHDA and CDR2 SQIVND (reference sequence). The CDR3 spells CASSMTRLSTGELFF. CDR3 bases: TGTGCCAGTAGCATGACTAGGTTGAGCACCGGGGAGCTGTTTTTT. Filled out from reference TRBV19 and TRBJ2-2, the complete variable domain reads DGGITQSPKYLFRKEGQNVTLSCEQNLNHDAMYWYRQDPGQGLRLIYYSQIVNDFQKGDIAEGYSVSREKKESFPLTVTSAQKNPTAFYLCASSMTRLSTGELFFGEGSRLTVL.

The chain combines TRBV29-1 with TRBJ2-1, with 11 bases lining up with TRBD2. The V and J ends lost 6 bases and 2 bases, in that order; junction bases with no gene match: 9. The CDR3 has 16 residues. Germline V gene lookup returns CDR1 SQVTM and CDR2 ANQGSEA. The CDR3 coding sequence is TGCAGCGTCTATGGGCTAGCGGGGGGCGCCTACAATGAGCAGTTCTTC. Translated: CSVYGLAGGAYNEQFF.

At least ten counts were recorded for this clonotype. This sequence joins TRBV7-2 and TRBJ2-7; 7 nucleotides match TRBD2. This CDR3 has 16 amino acids. The J segment lost 4 bases and the V segment lost 1 base, leaving 10 bases of the junction unmatched. Germline-derived CDR1 and CDR2 are SGHTA and FQGNSA. The DNA for the CDR3 is TGTGCCAGCAGCTTAGAAGGGTCAGCGGGGCGGTACGAGCAGTACTTC. Translated, it gives CASSLEGSAGRYEQYF.

This clonotype was seen more than once but under ten times. One junction end does not reproduce the germline sequence, and a read error may be involved. CDR3 bases: TGTGCCAGCAGCTTTGACAGCTACGCGCAGTACTTC. Its protein product is CASSFDSYAQYF. The chain recombines TRBV6-1 with TRBJ2-7, with a possible D match to TRBD1 (5 bases). The CDR3 is made up of 12 amino acids. The germline V gene has CDR1 MNHNS and CDR2 SASEGT.

The chain couples TRBV7-9 to TRBJ2-2; TRBD2 agrees at 10 bases. After removal of 5 bases from V and 1 base from J, the junction contained 4 bases not matched to a gene. Germline V gives CDR1 SEHNR, CDR2 FQNEAQ (reference sequence). CDR3 size: 16 residues. CDR3 coding DNA: TGTGCCAGCAGCACGGGACTAGCGAAGAACACCGGGGAGCTGTTTTTT. Protein sequence: CASSTGLAKNTGELFF.

The J gene is TRBJ2-1, the V gene TRBV7-9; D is tentatively TRBD1 or TRBD2 (5 bases each). The CDR3 runs 15 residues. Trimming cost V 0 bases and J 4 bases, with 10 bases left between them. In germline, CDR1 is SEHNR, CDR2 FQNEAQ (reference sequence). The CDR3 sequence: CASSLAGTEYNEQFF. The CDR3, as DNA: TGTGCCAGCAGCTTAGCTGGGACGGAGTACAATGAGCAGTTCTTC.

V usage is TRBV18 and J usage is TRBJ2-6; D perhaps matches TRBD1 (5 bases). The CDR3 length is 16 residues. V was shortened by 5 bases and J by 0 bases, with 11 bases between the two germline ends. Germline V gene sequence: CDR1 KGHSH, CDR2 LQKENI. The CDR3 protein is CASSSTVLSGANVLTF. The CDR3 DNA follows: TGTGCCAGCTCATCGACAGTTCTCTCTGGGGCCAACGTCCTGACTTTC. Supplemented by reference TRBV18 and TRBJ2-6, the full variable domain reads NAGVMQNPRHLVRRRGQEARLRCSPMKGHSHVYWYRQLPEEGLKFMVYLQKENIIDESGMPKERFSAEFPKEGPSILRIQQVVRGDSAAYFCASSSTVLSGANVLTFGAGSRLTVL.

This clonotype was counted only a few times. CDR3 residues: CASSFGRGQAGANVLTF. The CDR3 DNA reads TGCGCCAGCAGCTTCGGACGGGGTCAAGCTGGGGCCAACGTCCTGACTTTC. V usage is TRBV5-1 and J usage is TRBJ2-6, with TRBD2 as a possible D gene (5 bases). In germline, CDR1 is SGHRS, CDR2 YFSETQ. V lost 2 bases, J lost 2 bases, and 14 bases lay in between. The CDR3 contains 17 residues.

This chain connects TRBV7-9 to TRBJ2-1, with 8 positions matching TRBD2. After removal of 6 bases from V and 10 bases from J, the junction contained 5 bases not matched to a gene. The CDR3 covers 12 residues. In germline, CDR1 is SEHNR, CDR2 FQNEAQ (reference sequence). The chain's CDR3 is CASRHSGAEQFF. Here the CDR3 DNA reads TGTGCCAGCAGACATAGCGGGGCAGAGCAGTTCTTC.

The V and J genes are TRBV6-5 and TRBJ1-2; D gene unclear. The V and J ends lost 0 bases and 4 bases respectively, with 12 bases between them. CDR3 length: 15 residues. Germline V gene lookup returns CDR1 MNHEY and CDR2 SVGAGI. CDR3 residues: CASSYSLATLYGYTF. The CDR3 coding sequence is TGTGCCAGCAGTTACTCGTTAGCGACACTCTATGGCTACACCTTC.

This clonotype appeared a few times. The V and J genes are TRBV2 and TRBJ1-4; tentative D call: TRBD1 (6 bases). The ends were cut back, 7 bases at V and 1 base at J, with 16 bases in the middle. The CDR3 loop spans 16 amino acids. Germline loops: CDR1 SNHLY, CDR2 FYNNEI. CDR3 sequence: CASIVTGLQTNEKLFF. The DNA of the CDR3 is TGTGCCAGCATTGTAACAGGGCTTCAAACTAATGAAAAACTGTTTTTT.

V is TRBV28 and J is TRBJ1-1; D not resolved. Germline CDR1 is MDHEN and CDR2 is SYDVKM. This CDR3 region has 14 residues. V gave up 10 bases and J gave up 3 bases, with 18 bases separating them. The CDR3 DNA follows: TGTGCCATCTTCCCTATTTTAGAATACACTGAAGCTTTCTTT. Translated, it gives CAIFPILEYTEAFF.